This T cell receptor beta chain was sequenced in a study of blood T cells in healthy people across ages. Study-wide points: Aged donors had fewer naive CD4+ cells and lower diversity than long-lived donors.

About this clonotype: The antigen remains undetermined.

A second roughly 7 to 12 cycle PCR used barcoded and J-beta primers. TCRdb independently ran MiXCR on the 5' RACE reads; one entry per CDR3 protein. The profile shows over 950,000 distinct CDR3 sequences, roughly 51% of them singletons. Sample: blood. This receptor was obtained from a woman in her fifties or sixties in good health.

DNA for the CDR3: TGTGCCAGCCGCCGGGGCTCGACAGGGTTGGGAGAGACCCAGTACTTC. This gives the protein CASRRGSTGLGETQYF. The chain carries TRBV7-6 and TRBJ2-5, with 7 nucleotides matching TRBD1. The germline V gene encodes CDR1 SGHVS and CDR2 FNYEAQ. J gave up 4 bases and V 8 bases, and 16 bases lay outside the gene matches. The length of the CDR3 is 16 residues.